This is a list of T cell receptor beta chains from one sample in a study of blood T cells in healthy people across ages. TCRdb processed the 5' RACE reads anew with MiXCR; each CDR3 protein has one entry. The sample contains 580,000 or so distinct CDR3 sequences, 45% to 55% of which appear only once. Sequenced sample: blood. The receptors stem from a man older than 75 in good health. Both conserved end residues are part of each CDR3. D genes are given only for firm matches. Clone size is stated in some rows and not others, as once, few, many or a class when expanded.

-,TRBJ2-4,TRBV5-5,-,TGTGCCAGCAGCTTGGGGACACACAAAAACATTCAGTACTTC,CASSLGTHKNIQYF
-,TRBJ2-3,TRBV12-5,few,TGTGCTAGTGGTTCGGGGACATTTAGCACAGATACGCAGTATTTT,CASGSGTFSTDTQYF
-,TRBJ1-1,TRBV20-1,once,TGCAGTGCCCTGGGAGGGGGCACTGAAGCTTTCTTT,CSALGGGTEAFF
TRBD1,TRBJ1-4,TRBV7-9,once,TGTGCCAGCAGCTTAGGGGGACAGGCGACGAGAGAAAAACTGTTTTTT,CASSLGGQATREKLFF
-,TRBJ2-1,TRBV20-1,-,TGCAGTGCTAGCAGGGGGGCCTACAATGAGCAGTTCTTC,CSASRGAYNEQFF
TRBD2,TRBJ2-3,TRBV7-2,-,TGTGCCAGCAGCGGGACTAGCGGGGGACCTTGGGCTACGCAGTATTTT,CASSGTSGGPWATQYF
TRBD1,TRBJ2-1,TRBV7-2,few,TGTGCCAGCAGCTCCACCGGGACAGGGACCTACAATGAGCAGTTCTTC,CASSSTGTGTYNEQFF
-,TRBJ1-4,TRBV6-5,-,TGTGCCAGCAGTTACTCGGGACAAGGAGGTGAAAAACTGTTTTTT,CASSYSGQGGEKLFF
TRBD2,TRBJ2-5,TRBV7-9,-,TGTGCCAGCAGCTGCCGACAGCGGGAGGGAGAGACCCAGTACTTC,CASSCRQREGETQYF
-,TRBJ2-3,TRBV7-3,-,TGTGCCAGCAGCTTAGGGGACACCAATGGCGCAGATACGCAGTATTTT,CASSLGDTNGADTQYF
-,TRBJ2-3,TRBV2,-,TGTGCCAGCACAAACCCGGGGGCAGATACGCAGTATTTT,CASTNPGADTQYF
-,TRBJ2-3,TRBV24-1,-,TGTGCCACCAGTGATACTTCCCGGGACTCCGGGTGGACAGATACGCAGTATTTT,CATSDTSRDSGWTDTQYF
-,TRBJ1-2,TRBV20-1,-,TGCAGTGCTAGAGACCTGACTCGGGGCTATGGCTACACCTTC,CSARDLTRGYGYTF
-,TRBJ2-1,TRBV7-8,-,TGTGCCAGCAGCCTTAGGGCCTACAATGAGCAGTTCTTC,CASSLRAYNEQFF
TRBD2,TRBJ2-1,TRBV29-1,-,TGCAGCGTTTGGACTAGCGGATACAGTGAGCAGTTCTTC,CSVWTSGYSEQFF
TRBD2,TRBJ2-7,TRBV6-1,few,TGTGCCAGCGAAGGCGGGAGGGCCCACGAGCAGTACTTC,CASEGGRAHEQYF
TRBD2,TRBJ2-1,TRBV15,-,TGTGCCACCAGCAGGGCACTAGCGGGAGGAAACAATGAGCAGTTCTTC,CATSRALAGGNNEQFF
TRBD1,TRBJ1-1,TRBV5-1,few,TGCGCCAGCAGCTCCGGACAGGGATTGAACACTGAAGCTTTCTTT,CASSSGQGLNTEAFF
-,TRBJ1-1,TRBV29-1,few,TGCAGCGTCGCCCAGATGAACACTGAAGCTTTCTTT,CSVAQMNTEAFF
-,TRBJ2-3,TRBV20-1,once,TGCAGTGCCCACAACCGGGGGAGAGATACGCAGTATTTT,CSAHNRGRDTQYF
-,TRBJ2-1,TRBV4-3,few,TGCGCCAGCAGCTCCCTGGGGCTAAGCGAGCAGTTCTTC,CASSSLGLSEQFF
-,TRBJ2-7,TRBV9,-,TGTGCCAGCAGCGTAGGGATTAGCGACCGTTACGAGCAGTACTTC,CASSVGISDRYEQYF
-,TRBJ1-1,TRBV5-1,-,TGCGCCAGCAGCCCGAGGCCAGGGATTATGAACACTGAAGCTTTCTTT,CASSPRPGIMNTEAFF
-,TRBJ2-3,TRBV9,few,TGTGCCAGCAGCGTAAGGGGGGCGGCAGATACGCAGTATTTT,CASSVRGAADTQYF
-,TRBJ2-1,TRBV20-1,-,TGCAGTGCTAGAGCCAAGAAGACTAGTATCGGCGATGAGCAGTTCTTC,CSARAKKTSIGDEQFF
TRBD1,TRBJ2-7,TRBV7-8,-,TGTGCCAGCAGCCTTAGGGACAGGGTCGAGCAGTACTTC,CASSLRDRVEQYF
-,TRBJ2-7,TRBV20-1,-,TGCAGTGCCGACGGGGTTTTCGGTGACGAGCAGTACTTC,CSADGVFGDEQYF
TRBD1,TRBJ1-1,TRBV20-1,-,TGCAGTGCCCCGGGGGACAGGACGGCTGAAGCTTTCTTT,CSAPGDRTAEAFF
TRBD2,TRBJ2-1,TRBV29-1,-,TGCAGCGTTGCCCGACTAGCGGGAGATCGAGAGCAGTTCTTC,CSVARLAGDREQFF
-,TRBJ1-5,TRBV20-1,few,TGCAGTGCTAGAGAGAGCAATCAGCCCCAGCATTTT,CSARESNQPQHF
-,TRBJ1-5,TRBV7-9,-,TGTGCCAGCAGCTTGGAGCAAGGTTATCAGCCCCAGCATTTT,CASSLEQGYQPQHF
-,TRBJ1-2,TRBV2,few,TGTGCCAGCAACCCGCAGACTAACTATGGCTACACCTTC,CASNPQTNYGYTF
TRBD1,TRBJ1-4,TRBV13,-,TGTGCCAGCAGCCAGGACAGGTTGGCACCTAATGAAAAACTGTTTTTT,CASSQDRLAPNEKLFF
-,TRBJ2-7,TRBV11-2,many,TGTGCCAGCAGGGACTCCTACGAGCAGTACTTC,CASRDSYEQYF
TRBD1,TRBJ2-7,TRBV30,-,TGTGCCGGAAGAAAGGACAGGGATCAGTACTTC,CAGRKDRDQYF
-,TRBJ2-6,TRBV2,-,TGTGCCATCCCAGGGTCCGGGGCCAACGTCCTGACTTTC,CAIPGSGANVLTF
TRBD2,TRBJ2-3,TRBV27,-,TGTGCCAGCAAAGGACTAGTCGGGAGTGAAGATACGCAGTATTTT,CASKGLVGSEDTQYF
-,TRBJ2-5,TRBV7-9,-,TGTGCCAGCAGCTACGGACTTACGGAAGAGACCCAGTACTTC,CASSYGLTEETQYF
-,TRBJ2-5,TRBV2,few,TGTGCCAGCAGTGAAGTCCGATTGGGAGAGACCCAGTACTTC,CASSEVRLGETQYF
-,TRBJ2-5,TRBV7-2,few,TGTGCCAGCAGCTTAAAGGATGGAGAACCCGAAGAGACCCAGTACTTC,CASSLKDGEPEETQYF
-,TRBJ2-7,TRBV9,few,TGTGCCAGCAGCGTAGCGGGAGTTGACGAGCAGTACTTC,CASSVAGVDEQYF
TRBD1,TRBJ1-2,TRBV4-3,few,TGCGCCAGCAGCCAAGGCGGACCGGGACAGGGGGATGGCTACACCTTC,CASSQGGPGQGDGYTF
-,TRBJ1-1,TRBV7-8,-,TGTGCCAGCAGCTCAAACTCACAGGGAAATAAGCACACTGAAGCTTTCTTT,CASSSNSQGNKHTEAFF
-,TRBJ1-1,TRBV20-1,-,TGCAGTGCTAGGGGCGGACAGACCCTGAACACTGAAGCTTTCTTT,CSARGGQTLNTEAFF
-,TRBJ2-1,TRBV9,-,TGTGCCAGCAGCAAAACCAGGGGATTCTCCTACAATGAGCAGTTCTTC,CASSKTRGFSYNEQFF
-,TRBJ2-5,TRBV5-1,-,TGCGCCAGCAGCTTGGCCGGGCTAGCGTACCAAGAGACCCAGTACTTC,CASSLAGLAYQETQYF
-,TRBJ2-7,TRBV6-6,-,TGTGCCAGCAGTTTCAGGGGTAGTGGCTACGAGCAGTACTTC,CASSFRGSGYEQYF
TRBD1,TRBJ2-7,TRBV12-3/TRBV12-4,few,TGTGCCAGCAGGGGGGACAGGGGGGATCTAAACTACGAGCAGTACTTC,CASRGDRGDLNYEQYF
-,TRBJ2-7,TRBV27,-,TGTGCCAGCAGCCCCCCAGGGCCAGGCGAGCAGTACTTC,CASSPPGPGEQYF
TRBD2,TRBJ2-3,TRBV12-3/TRBV12-4,-,TGTGCCAGCAGGAGAGAAGCGGGGGCAGATACGCAGTATTTT,CASRREAGADTQYF
-,TRBJ2-5,TRBV18,-,TGTGCCAGCTCACCCGCAGCTAGAGGGTACCAAGAGACCCAGTACTTC,CASSPAARGYQETQYF
TRBD2,TRBJ2-7,TRBV20-1,-,TGCAGTGCGGGCCTAGCGGGAAGATACGAGCAGTACTTC,CSAGLAGRYEQYF
-,TRBJ2-3,TRBV20-1,few,TGCATGGTTGGGCGGACAGATACGCAGTATTTT,CMVGRTDTQYF
-,TRBJ2-7,TRBV6-2/TRBV6-3,-,TGTGCCAGCACCCGACAGACGACCTACGAGCAGTACTTC,CASTRQTTYEQYF
TRBD2,TRBJ2-7,TRBV25-1,-,TGTGCCAGCAGTGAATGGGGCGGGAGCGGCTACGAGCAGTACTTC,CASSEWGGSGYEQYF